This T cell receptor beta chain was captured in a study of blood T cell repertoires in COVID-19. Study information: Nucleic acid was either cDNA or gDNA, and it came from T cells, B-cell-depleted T cells, or PBMCs.

Assay: immunoSEQ multiplex PCR; the TCRdb copy retains only in-frame clones and omits some. The table has 200,000 to 250,000 clones, approximately 90% seen once; the top ten hold approximately 10%. CDR3 length: 15 amino acids. With V trimmed by 2 bases and J by 5 bases, 5 bases remained unmatched. In germline, CDR1 is ENHRY, CDR2 SYGVKD. The chain recombines TRBV10-3 with TRBJ2-3; 9 bases are shared with TRBD1. The sequence came from a man aged 30-40 years who had recovered from COVID-19. Material: PBMCs or T cells enriched from blood (not recorded which). This chain's CDR3 is CAISEGQGLEDTQYF. The CDR3 bases are TGTGCCATCAGTGAGGGACAGGGGCTGGAAGATACGCAGTATTTT.